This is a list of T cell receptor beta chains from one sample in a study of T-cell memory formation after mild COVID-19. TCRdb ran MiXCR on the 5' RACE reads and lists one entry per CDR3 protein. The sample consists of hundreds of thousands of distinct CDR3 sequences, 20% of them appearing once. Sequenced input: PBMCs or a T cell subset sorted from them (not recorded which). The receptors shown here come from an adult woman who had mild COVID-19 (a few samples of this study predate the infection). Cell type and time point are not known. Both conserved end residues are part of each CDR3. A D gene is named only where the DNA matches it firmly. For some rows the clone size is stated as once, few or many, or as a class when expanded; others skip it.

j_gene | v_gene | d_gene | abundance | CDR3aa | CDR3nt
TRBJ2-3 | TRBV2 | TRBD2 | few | CASSQRKGGLAGGPVAGGTDTQYF | TGTGCCAGCAGTCAACGAAAGGGAGGACTAGCGGGGGGTCCCGTCGCCGGGGGCACAGATACGCAGTATTTT
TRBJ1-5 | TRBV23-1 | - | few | CASSQCLDSNQPQHF | TGCGCCAGCAGTCAATGCTTAGATAGCAATCAGCCCCAGCATTTT
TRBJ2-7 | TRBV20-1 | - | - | CSASLNRVNEQYF | TGCAGTGCTAGTTTGAACAGGGTCAACGAGCAGTACTTC
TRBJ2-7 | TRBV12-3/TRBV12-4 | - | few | CASSLSQFYEQYF | TGTGCCAGCAGTTTATCACAGTTTTACGAGCAGTACTTC
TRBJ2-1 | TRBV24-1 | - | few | CATSETGGVGLNEQFF | TGTGCCACCAGTGAGACCGGGGGAGTCGGGCTAAATGAGCAGTTCTTC
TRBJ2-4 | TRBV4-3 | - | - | CASSQDLLGGRNIQYF | TGCGCCAGCAGCCAAGATCTCCTCGGAGGCCGAAACATTCAGTACTTC
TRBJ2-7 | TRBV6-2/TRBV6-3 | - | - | CASSTPTSREQYF | TGTGCCAGCAGTACCCCGACTTCGCGCGAGCAGTACTTC
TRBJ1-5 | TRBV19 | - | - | CASKDSNYQPQHF | TGTGCCAGTAAGGACAGCAATTATCAGCCCCAGCATTTT
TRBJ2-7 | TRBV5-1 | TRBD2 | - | CASSSGGGRGAYEQYF | TGCGCCAGCAGCAGCGGTGGCGGGAGGGGGGCATACGAGCAGTACTTC
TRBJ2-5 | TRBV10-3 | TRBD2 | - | CAIGTRAEETQYF | TGTGCCATCGGGACTAGAGCGGAAGAGACCCAGTACTTC
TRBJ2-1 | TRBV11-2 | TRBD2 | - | CASSKGLAGGRDEQFF | TGTGCCAGCAGCAAAGGACTAGCGGGGGGTAGGGATGAGCAGTTCTTC
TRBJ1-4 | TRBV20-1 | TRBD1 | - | CSARDYTGQGNEKLFF | TGCAGTGCTAGAGATTATACGGGACAGGGTAATGAAAAACTGTTTTTT
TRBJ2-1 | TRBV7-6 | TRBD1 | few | CASRRRPGQQEGYNEQFF | TGTGCCAGCAGACGTCGACCGGGACAGCAAGAGGGCTACAATGAGCAGTTCTTC
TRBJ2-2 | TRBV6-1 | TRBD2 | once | CASSGLAGGTGELFF | TGTGCCAGCAGCGGACTAGCGGGGGGCACCGGGGAGCTGTTTTTT
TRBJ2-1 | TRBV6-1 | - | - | CASSEARASGYNEQFF | TGTGCCAGCAGTGAAGCGAGAGCCTCCGGGTACAATGAGCAGTTCTTC
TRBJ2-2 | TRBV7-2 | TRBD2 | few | CASTSGSVPGELFF | TGTGCCAGCACTAGCGGGAGTGTGCCCGGGGAGCTGTTTTTT
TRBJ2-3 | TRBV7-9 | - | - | CASSLSQVTDTQYF | TGTGCCAGCAGCTTAAGCCAGGTCACAGATACGCAGTATTTT
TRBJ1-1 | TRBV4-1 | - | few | CASSQGLGGGFDTEAFF | TGCGCCAGCAGCCAGGGCTTAGGGGGGGGCTTTGACACTGAAGCTTTCTTT
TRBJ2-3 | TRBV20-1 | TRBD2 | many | CSARDGRERIITSTDTQYF | TGCAGTGCTAGAGATGGGCGGGAGAGAATAATTACTAGCACAGATACGCAGTATTTT
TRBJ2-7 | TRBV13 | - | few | CASSLGKVNNEQYF | TGTGCCAGCAGCTTAGGTAAAGTTAACAACGAGCAGTACTTC
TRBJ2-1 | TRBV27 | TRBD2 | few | CASAPGFAGESSYNEQFF | TGTGCCAGCGCCCCGGGGTTTGCGGGAGAGAGCTCCTACAATGAGCAGTTCTTC
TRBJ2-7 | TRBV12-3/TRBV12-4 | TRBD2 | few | CASSLLTSGRTYEQYF | TGTGCCAGCAGTTTGCTTACTAGCGGGAGAACCTACGAGCAGTACTTC
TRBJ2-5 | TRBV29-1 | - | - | CSVEDLVWDIQETQYF | TGCAGCGTTGAAGATCTGGTCTGGGACATTCAAGAGACCCAGTACTTC
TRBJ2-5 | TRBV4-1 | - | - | CASSQDPAGQETQYF | TGCGCCAGCAGCCAAGATCCGGCCGGCCAAGAGACCCAGTACTTC
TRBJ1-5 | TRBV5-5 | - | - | CASSFAQWRGQPQHF | TGTGCCAGCAGCTTCGCCCAATGGAGGGGCCAGCCCCAGCATTTT
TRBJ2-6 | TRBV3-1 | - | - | CASSPTGYRVSGANVLTF | TGTGCCAGCAGCCCCACAGGTTATCGGGTGTCTGGGGCCAACGTCCTGACTTTC
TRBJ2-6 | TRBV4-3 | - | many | CASSLDSFSGANVLTF | TGCGCCAGCAGCCTGGACAGTTTCTCTGGGGCCAACGTCCTGACTTTC
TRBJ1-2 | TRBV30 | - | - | CAWSVGFWRQGTVYTF | TGTGCCTGGAGTGTTGGTTTCTGGAGGCAGGGGACCGTCTACACCTTC
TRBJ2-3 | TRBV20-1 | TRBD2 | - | CSASSSGRSDTQYF | TGCAGTGCTAGCTCTAGCGGGAGAAGTGATACGCAGTATTTT
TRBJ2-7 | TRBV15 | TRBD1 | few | CATSSGTGGREQYF | TGTGCCACCAGCAGCGGGACAGGGGGCCGCGAGCAGTACTTC
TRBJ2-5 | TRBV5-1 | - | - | CASSLDGRGEETQYF | TGCGCCAGCAGCTTGGACGGGCGGGGCGAAGAGACCCAGTACTTC
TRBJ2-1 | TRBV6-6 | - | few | CASSYLQGNEQFF | TGTGCCAGCAGTTACCTACAGGGCAATGAGCAGTTCTTC
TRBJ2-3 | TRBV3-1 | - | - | CASLGRSTDTQYF | TGTGCCAGCCTTGGGAGGAGCACAGATACGCAGTATTTT
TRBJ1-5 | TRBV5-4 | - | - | CASKIQGNNQPQHF | TGTGCCAGCAAAATACAGGGTAACAATCAGCCCCAGCATTTT
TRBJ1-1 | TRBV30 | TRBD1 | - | CAWSAGTGSNTEAFF | TGTGCCTGGAGCGCCGGGACAGGGTCGAACACTGAAGCTTTCTTT
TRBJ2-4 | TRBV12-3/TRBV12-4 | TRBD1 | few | CASSSRTGDRNIQYF | TGTGCCAGCAGTTCCCGGACAGGGGATCGGAACATTCAGTACTTC
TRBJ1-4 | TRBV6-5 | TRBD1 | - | CASSTDRGREKLFF | TGTGCCAGCAGCACGGACAGGGGAAGGGAAAAACTGTTTTTT
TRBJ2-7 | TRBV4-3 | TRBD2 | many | CASSMGLAGETYEQYF | TGCGCCAGCAGCATGGGGCTAGCGGGAGAAACCTACGAGCAGTACTTC
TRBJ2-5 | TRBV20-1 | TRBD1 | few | CSAGDRGLQETQYF | TGCAGTGCGGGGGACAGGGGGCTGCAAGAGACCCAGTACTTC
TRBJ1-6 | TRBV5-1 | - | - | CASSLAGAYNSPLHF | TGCGCCAGCAGCTTAGCAGGGGCTTATAATTCACCCCTCCACTTT
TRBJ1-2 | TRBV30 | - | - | CAWTSTGTTAVWSYTF | TGTGCCTGGACCTCAACCGGGACTACGGCGGTATGGAGCTACACCTTC
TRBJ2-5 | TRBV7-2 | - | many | CASSLRALKETQYF | TGTGCCAGCAGCTTGCGGGCCCTGAAAGAGACCCAGTACTTC
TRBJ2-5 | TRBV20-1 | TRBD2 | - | CSARDPAGLASTQYF | TGCAGTGCTAGAGACCCGGCGGGACTAGCGTCGACCCAGTACTTC
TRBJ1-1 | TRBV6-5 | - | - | CASSSGRPLRGSEAFF | TGTGCCAGCAGTTCCGGACGACCTCTACGTGGGTCTGAAGCTTTCTTT
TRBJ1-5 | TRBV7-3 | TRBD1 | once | CASSPTPGQGGPANQPQHF | TGTGCCAGCAGCCCCACCCCGGGACAGGGGGGACCCGCCAATCAGCCCCAGCATTTT
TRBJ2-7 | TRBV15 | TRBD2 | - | CATRRSGAYEQYF | TGTGCCACGCGACGTAGCGGGGCCTACGAGCAGTACTTC
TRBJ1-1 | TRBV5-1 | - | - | CASNGNTEAFF | TGCGCCAGCAACGGGAACACTGAAGCTTTCTTT
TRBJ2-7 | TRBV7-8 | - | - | CASSPGPYYEQYF | TGTGCCAGCAGCCCCGGACCGTACTACGAGCAGTACTTC
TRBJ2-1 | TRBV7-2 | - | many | CASSRRLDNEQFF | TGTGCCAGCAGCAGGAGACTAGACAATGAGCAGTTCTTC
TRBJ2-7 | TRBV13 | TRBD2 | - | CASSLAAASGRAYEQYF | TGTGCCAGCAGCTTAGCAGCGGCTAGCGGGAGGGCCTACGAGCAGTACTTC